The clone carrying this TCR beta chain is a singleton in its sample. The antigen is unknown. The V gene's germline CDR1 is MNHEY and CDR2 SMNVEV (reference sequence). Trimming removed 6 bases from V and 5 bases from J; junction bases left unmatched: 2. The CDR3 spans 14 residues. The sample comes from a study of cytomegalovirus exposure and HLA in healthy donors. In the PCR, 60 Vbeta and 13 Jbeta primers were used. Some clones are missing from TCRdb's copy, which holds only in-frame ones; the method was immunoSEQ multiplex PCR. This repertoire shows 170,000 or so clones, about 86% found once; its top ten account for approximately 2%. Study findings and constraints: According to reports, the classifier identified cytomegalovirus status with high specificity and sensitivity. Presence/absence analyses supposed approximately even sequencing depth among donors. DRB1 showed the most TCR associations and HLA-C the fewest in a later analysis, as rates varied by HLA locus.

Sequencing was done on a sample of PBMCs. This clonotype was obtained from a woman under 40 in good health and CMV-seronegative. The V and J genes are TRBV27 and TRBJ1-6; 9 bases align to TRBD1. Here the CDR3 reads CASSRDRDNSPLHF. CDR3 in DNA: TGTGCCAGCAGCCGGGACAGGGATAATTCACCCCTCCACTTT.